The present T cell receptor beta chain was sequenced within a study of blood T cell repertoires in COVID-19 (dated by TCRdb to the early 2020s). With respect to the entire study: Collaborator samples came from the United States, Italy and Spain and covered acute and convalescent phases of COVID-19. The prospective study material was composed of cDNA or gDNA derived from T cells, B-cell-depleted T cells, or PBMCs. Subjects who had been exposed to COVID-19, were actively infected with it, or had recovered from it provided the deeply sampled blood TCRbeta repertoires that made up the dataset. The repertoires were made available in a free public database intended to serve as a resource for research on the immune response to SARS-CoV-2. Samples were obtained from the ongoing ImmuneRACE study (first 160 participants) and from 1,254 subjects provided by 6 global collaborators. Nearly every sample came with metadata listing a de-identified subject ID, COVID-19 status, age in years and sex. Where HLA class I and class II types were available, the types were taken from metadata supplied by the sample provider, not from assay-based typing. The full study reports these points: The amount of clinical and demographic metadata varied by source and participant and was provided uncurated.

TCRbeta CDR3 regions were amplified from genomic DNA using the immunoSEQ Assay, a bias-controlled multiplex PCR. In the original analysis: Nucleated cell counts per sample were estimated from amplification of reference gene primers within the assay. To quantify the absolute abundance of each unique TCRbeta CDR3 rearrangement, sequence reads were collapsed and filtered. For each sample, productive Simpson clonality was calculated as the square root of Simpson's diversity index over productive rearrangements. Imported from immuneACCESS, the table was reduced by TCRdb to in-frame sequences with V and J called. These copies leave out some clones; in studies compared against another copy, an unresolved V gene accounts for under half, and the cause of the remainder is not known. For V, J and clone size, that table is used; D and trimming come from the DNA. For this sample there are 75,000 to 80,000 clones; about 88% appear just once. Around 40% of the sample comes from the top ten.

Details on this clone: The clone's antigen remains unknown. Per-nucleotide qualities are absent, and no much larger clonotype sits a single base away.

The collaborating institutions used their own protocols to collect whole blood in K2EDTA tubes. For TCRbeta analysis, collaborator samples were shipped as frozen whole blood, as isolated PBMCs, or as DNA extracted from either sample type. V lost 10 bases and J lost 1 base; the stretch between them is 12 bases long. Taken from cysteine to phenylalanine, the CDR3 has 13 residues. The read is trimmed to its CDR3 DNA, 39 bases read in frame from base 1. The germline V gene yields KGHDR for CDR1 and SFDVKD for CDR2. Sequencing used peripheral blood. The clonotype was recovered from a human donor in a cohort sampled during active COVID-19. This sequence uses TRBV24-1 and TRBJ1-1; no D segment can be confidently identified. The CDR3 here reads CATRSDSNTEAFF. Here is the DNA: TGTGCCACGCGCTCGGACTCGAACACTGAAGCTTTCTTT.